A selection of T cell receptor beta chains follows, all from one sample in a study of patients and donors after allogeneic stem cell transplantation. TCRdb analysed the RT-PCR reads with MiXCR anew, one entry per CDR3 protein. The table has about 960,000 distinct CDR3 sequences, approximately 19% seen once; the top ten hold 5% to 6.5%. Sequenced material: blood, either unsorted or a sorted T cell fraction (not recorded which). The receptors come from a human donor who was either an allogeneic HSCT recipient or a stem cell or donor lymphocyte infusion donor (not recorded which). It is not recorded whose cells these are; they may come from a transplant donor. Both conserved end residues are part of each CDR3. D genes are given only for firm matches. Clone size is shown for a subset of rows, as once, few, many or a class of expanded clone.

CDR3 protein | CDR3 DNA | J gene | clone size | D gene | V gene
CSASGLAGVPSYEQYF | TGCAGTGCCTCGGGACTAGCGGGAGTCCCCTCCTACGAGCAGTACTTC | TRBJ2-7 | many | TRBD2 | TRBV20-1
CASLTGLVNRTDTQYF | TGTGCCAGCTTAACGGGGCTAGTGAACCGCACAGATACGCAGTATTTT | TRBJ2-3 | . | . | TRBV6-2/TRBV6-3
CASSLPGILTYEQYF | TGTGCCAGCAGCTTACCCGGTATCCTAACCTACGAGCAGTACTTC | TRBJ2-7 | many | . | TRBV7-9
CASGRQGLKQYF | TGTGCCAGCGGCAGACAGGGATTAAAGCAGTACTTC | TRBJ2-7 | . | TRBD1 | TRBV11-1
CATSGLAGERPDTQYF | TGTGCCACCAGTGGGCTAGCGGGGGAACGGCCAGATACGCAGTATTTT | TRBJ2-3 | few | TRBD2 | TRBV24-1
CASRLGGTEYSPLHF | TGTGCCAGCAGATTAGGGGGGACAGAATATTCACCCCTCCACTTT | TRBJ1-6 | . | TRBD1 | TRBV12-3/TRBV12-4
CASSAGGGGMSPSYEQYF | TGTGCCAGTAGTGCAGGGGGAGGGGGCATGTCCCCATCCTACGAGCAGTACTTC | TRBJ2-7 | . | . | TRBV19
CASSDPFREEKLFF | TGTGCCAGCAGTGACCCTTTCCGTGAAGAAAAACTGTTTTTT | TRBJ1-4 | . | . | TRBV6-2/TRBV6-3
CASSLSPGTGGSSGYTF | TGTGCCAGCAGTTTATCCCCCGGGACAGGGGGCTCCTCTGGCTACACCTTC | TRBJ1-2 | . | TRBD1 | TRBV27
CSASGALRETQYF | TGCAGTGCTAGCGGGGCTTTGAGAGAGACCCAGTACTTC | TRBJ2-5 | once | . | TRBV20-1